This T cell receptor beta chain is from a study of blood T cell repertoires in COVID-19. Study overall: Acute and convalescent COVID-19 specimens originated in the United States, Italy and Spain.

Clones were read by immunoSEQ multiplex PCR, and TCRdb kept only the in-frame ones, dropping some. The sample contains 300,000 to 350,000 clones, over 80% of which appear only once. V was clipped by 5 bases and J by 7 bases, with 14 bases between them. Germline assignment: CDR1 SEHNR and CDR2 FQNEAQ (reference sequence). The CDR3 loop spans 13 amino acids. The sample taken for sequencing was peripheral blood. The chain links TRBV7-9 to TRBJ1-1; D remains unclear. This clonotype originated in a woman aged 45-65 years with COVID-19, enrolled during active disease. The CDR3 loop reads CASSPVREVEAFF. DNA for the CDR3: TGTGCCAGCAGCCCAGTGCGGGAAGTTGAAGCTTTCTTT.